The T cell receptor (beta chain) described here comes from a study of a mutant IDH1 vaccine in newly diagnosed glioma. Study overall: Most patients had received both radiotherapy and temozolomide, the prior options being radiotherapy, temozolomide, or both.

Time point described: week 47, end of study. Vaccine doses each comprised 300 ug of mutant IDH1 20-mer peptide, with topical imiquimod. Comments on this clone: Its antigen is not identified.

Generated by immunoSEQ multiplex PCR, the TCRdb table keeps only in-frame clones and is missing some. The sample lists tens of thousands of clones, about 65% occurring once. The study, taken as a whole, reports: Vaccination elicited immune responses in approximately 93% of patients.

CDR1 is KGHSH and CDR2 is LQKENI in the germline V gene. V shed 10 bases and J 5 bases; nucleotides not matched to a gene: 6. The CDR3 spans 12 residues. The input for sequencing was peripheral blood mononuclear cells (PBMCs), taken from a glioma patient whose treatment included an IDH1 peptide vaccine. This sequence was found in a man aged 40-49 years with glioma. Some clones in this sample may be carry-over from other donors' samples. This chain links TRBV18 with TRBJ2-3; TRBD2 aligns across 7 bases. CDR3 protein: CATRGGGDTQYF. The CDR3 DNA sequence: TGTGCCACCCGCGGGGGAGGAGATACGCAGTATTTT.